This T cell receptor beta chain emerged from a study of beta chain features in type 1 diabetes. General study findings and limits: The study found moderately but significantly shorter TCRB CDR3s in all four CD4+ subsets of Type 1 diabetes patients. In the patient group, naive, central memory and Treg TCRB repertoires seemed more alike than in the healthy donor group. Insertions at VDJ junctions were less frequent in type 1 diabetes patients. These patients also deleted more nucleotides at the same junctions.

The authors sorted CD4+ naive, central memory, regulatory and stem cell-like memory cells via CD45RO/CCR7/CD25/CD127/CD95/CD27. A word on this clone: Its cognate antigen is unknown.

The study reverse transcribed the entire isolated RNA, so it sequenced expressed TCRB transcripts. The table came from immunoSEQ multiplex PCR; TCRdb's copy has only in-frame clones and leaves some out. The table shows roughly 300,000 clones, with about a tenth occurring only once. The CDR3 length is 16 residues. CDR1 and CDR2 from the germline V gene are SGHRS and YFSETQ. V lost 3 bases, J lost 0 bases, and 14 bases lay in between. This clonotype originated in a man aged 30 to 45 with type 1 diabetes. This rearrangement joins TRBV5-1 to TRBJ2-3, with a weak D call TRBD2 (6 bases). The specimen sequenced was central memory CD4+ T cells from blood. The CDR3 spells CASSWTNPISTDTQYF. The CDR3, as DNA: TGCGCCAGCAGCTGGACTAATCCGATTAGCACAGATACGCAGTATTTT.